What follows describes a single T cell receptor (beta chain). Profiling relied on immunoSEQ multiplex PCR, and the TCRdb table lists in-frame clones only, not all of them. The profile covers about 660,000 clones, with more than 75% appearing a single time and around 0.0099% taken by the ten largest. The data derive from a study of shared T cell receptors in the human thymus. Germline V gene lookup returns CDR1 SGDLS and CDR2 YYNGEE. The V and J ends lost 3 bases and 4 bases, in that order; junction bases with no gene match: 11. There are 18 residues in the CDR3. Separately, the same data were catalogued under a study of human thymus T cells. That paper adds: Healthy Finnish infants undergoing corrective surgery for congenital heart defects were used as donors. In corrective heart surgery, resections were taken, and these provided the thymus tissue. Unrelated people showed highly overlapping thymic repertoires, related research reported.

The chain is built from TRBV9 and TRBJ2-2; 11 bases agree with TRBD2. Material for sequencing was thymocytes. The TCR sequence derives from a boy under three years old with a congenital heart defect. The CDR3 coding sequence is TGTGCCAGCAGCGCGGCCCCCCAGGGACTAGCGGTCACCGGGGAGCTGTTTTTT. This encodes CASSAAPQGLAVTGELFF.